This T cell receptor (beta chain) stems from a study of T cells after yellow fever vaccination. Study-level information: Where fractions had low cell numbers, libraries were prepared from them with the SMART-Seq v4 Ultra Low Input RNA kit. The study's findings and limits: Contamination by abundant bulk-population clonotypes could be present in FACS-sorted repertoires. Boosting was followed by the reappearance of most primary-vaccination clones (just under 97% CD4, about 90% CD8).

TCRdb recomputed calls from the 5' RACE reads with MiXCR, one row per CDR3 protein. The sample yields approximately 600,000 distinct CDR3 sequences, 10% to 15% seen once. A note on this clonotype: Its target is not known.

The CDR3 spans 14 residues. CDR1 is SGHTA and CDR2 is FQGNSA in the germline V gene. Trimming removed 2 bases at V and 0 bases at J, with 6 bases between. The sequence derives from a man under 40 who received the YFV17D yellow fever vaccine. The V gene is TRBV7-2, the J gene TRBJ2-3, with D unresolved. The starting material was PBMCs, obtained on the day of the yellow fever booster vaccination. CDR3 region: CASSLMGSTDTQYF. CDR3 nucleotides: TGTGCCAGCAGCTTAATGGGTAGCACAGATACGCAGTATTTT.